Listed here is a single TCR beta chain. Its antigen remains unidentified. The CDR3 runs to 14 residues. V was clipped by 4 bases and J by 0 bases, with 9 bases between them. Germline CDR1 MNHNS, CDR2 SASEGT. In the PCR, 60 Vbeta and 13 Jbeta primers were used. The protocol was immunoSEQ multiplex PCR, while the TCRdb copy is restricted to in-frame clones and leaves out a portion. The sample yields 60,000 to 90,000 clones, 65% to 75% seen once. The data belong to a study of cytomegalovirus exposure and HLA in healthy donors. Findings of the study overall: V- and J-gene trimming of TCR beta was linked (in a later analysis) to a missense DCLRE1C variant. Reports state that TCR beta sequences accurately predicted most subjects' HLA-A and HLA-B alleles. DRB1 had the most TCR associations and HLA-C the fewest, a later analysis found, with rates varying by HLA locus.

Each of the donors was a healthy bone marrow donor. The chain employs TRBV6-1 and TRBJ1-1; D is uncertain. Sample: PBMCs. This clonotype was sampled from a man aged 35 to 55 in good health and CMV-seropositive. CDR3 region: CASSVKQLNTEAFF. DNA for the CDR3: TGTGCCAGCAGTGTGAAACAGTTGAACACTGAAGCTTTCTTT.